The 24 T cell receptor beta chains below all came from one sample that was sequenced in a study of cytomegalovirus exposure and HLA in healthy donors. 13 Jbeta primers and 60 Vbeta primers were used for the PCR. TCRdb keeps only in-frame clones here, not all; method: immunoSEQ multiplex PCR. The sample table includes 100,000 to 150,000 clones. Source material: PBMCs. All receptors come from a woman aged 40 to 49 in good health and CMV-seropositive.

V and J are TRBV18 and TRBJ1-1, with a tentative D call TRBD1 (6 bases). This CDR3 is 16 amino acids long. Trimming pared 2 bases from V and 0 bases from J, leaving 13 bases between. Germline lookup yields CDR1 KGHSH and CDR2 LQKENI. CDR3 DNA sequence: TGTGCCAGCTCACCAACGGGGGGCCAAATGAACACTGAAGCTTTCTTT. Its translation: CASSPTGGQMNTEAFF.

The chain couples TRBV6-1 to TRBJ1-2; D may be TRBD1 (6 bases). There are 15 residues in the CDR3. CDR1 and CDR2 (germline): MNHNS, SASEGT. V shed 2 bases and J shed 8 bases, with 18 bases lying between them. DNA of the CDR3: TGTGCCAGCAGTGAAAGGGGGACGGGCGGACCGGGCTACACCTTC. Amino acid sequence: CASSERGTGGPGYTF.

V and J are TRBV27 and TRBJ2-3; 8 bases are a match to TRBD1. The ends lost 5 bases at V and 5 bases at J; junction bases unmatched: 3. The CDR3 totals 13 residues. Germline assignment: CDR1 MNHEY and CDR2 SMNVEV (reference sequence). CDR3 amino acids: CASSPGGQDTQYF. CDR3 DNA: TGTGCCAGCAGTCCAGGGGGCCAAGATACGCAGTATTTT.

DNA of the CDR3: TGTGCCAGCAGCTCGAGGGACAGAATGAACACTGAAGCTTTCTTT. It translates to CASSSRDRMNTEAFF. The chain uses TRBV7-6 and TRBJ1-1; TRBD1 matches 7 bases. Unmatched junction bases numbered 5, after V lost 4 bases and J lost 0 bases. CDR3 size: 15 residues. The germline gives CDR1 SGHVS, CDR2 FNYEAQ.

The rearrangement uses TRBV11-2 and TRBJ1-2; D call uncertain. The CDR3 runs to 13 residues. The V gene's germline CDR1 is SGHAT and CDR2 FQNNGV. Trimming pared 1 base from V and 2 bases from J, leaving 5 bases between. The CDR3 region is CASSLGGNYGYTF. CDR3 nucleotide sequence: TGTGCCAGCAGCTTAGGAGGAAACTATGGCTACACCTTC.

The V gene is TRBV9, the J gene TRBJ2-3; D ambiguous. The germline CDR1 and CDR2 sequences are SGDLS and YYNGEE. This CDR3 is 12 amino acids long. V was cut by 0 bases and J by 5 bases, with 4 bases left in between. The CDR3 sequence: CASSVDRDTQYF. The CDR3 DNA reads as TGTGCCAGCAGCGTAGATCGAGATACGCAGTATTTT. Full variable domain (rest looked up from reference TRBV9 and TRBJ2-3): DSGVTQTPKHLITATGQRVTLRCSPRSGDLSVYWYQQSLDQGLQFLIQYYNGEERAKGNILERFSAQQFPDLHSELNLSSLELGDSALYFCASSVDRDTQYFGPGTRLTVL.

The chain couples TRBV14 to TRBJ1-3; tentative D call: TRBD1 (5 bases). Trimming left V 1 base short and J 4 bases short, with 8 bases between. The CDR3 contains 14 residues. The germline gives CDR1 SGHDN, CDR2 FVKESK. The CDR3 DNA sequence: TGTGCCAGCAGCCAAGTTAACAGGGGAAACACCATATATTTT. This sequence encodes CASSQVNRGNTIYF.

The chain is built from TRBV7-9 and TRBJ1-1; 8 nucleotides line up with TRBD1. With V trimmed by 5 bases and J by 1 base, 3 bases remained unmatched. Germline-derived CDR1 and CDR2 are SEHNR and FQNEAQ (reference sequence). The CDR3 runs 14 residues. Here the CDR3 DNA reads TGTGCCAGCAGCCGGGGACAGGAGAACACTGAAGCTTTCTTT. It specifies CASSRGQENTEAFF. The full variable domain, rest sourced from reference TRBV7-9 and TRBJ1-1, is DTGVSQNPRHKITKRGQNVTFRCDPISEHNRLYWYRQTLGQGPEFLTYFQNEAQLEKSRLLSDRFSAERPKGSFSTLEIQRTEQGDSAMYLCASSRGQENTEAFFGQGTRLTVV.

The CDR3 sequence: CSARDKQFF. As DNA, the CDR3 is TGCAGTGCCCGGGACAAGCAGTTCTTC. The chain has TRBV20-1 and TRBJ2-1, with D possibly TRBD1 on 6 matching bases. Germline-derived CDR1 and CDR2 are DFQATT and SNEGSKA (reference sequence). V was shortened by 6 bases and J by 11 bases, with 8 bases between the two germline ends. The CDR3 extends over 9 amino acids.

The V gene is TRBV6-6, the J gene TRBJ2-2, with a possible D match to TRBD1 (5 bases). Trimming removed 4 bases at V and 6 bases at J, with 9 bases between. Germline CDR1 and CDR2: MNHNY and SVGAGI (reference sequence). The CDR3 runs 13 residues. CDR3 sequence (DNA): TGTGCCAGCAGTTGGCAGGGTGCCGGGGAGCTGTTTTTT. Protein: CASSWQGAGELFF.

The rearrangement links TRBV28 to TRBJ1-5, with 8 positions matching TRBD1. The ends lost 3 bases at V and 11 bases at J; junction bases unmatched: 9. Germline values: CDR1 MDHEN, CDR2 SYDVKM. CDR3 length equals 14 residues. The CDR3 nucleotides read TGTGCCAGCAGTTTGGACAGGGCTGCCGGAGCCCAGCATTTT. Protein product: CASSLDRAAGAQHF.

The chain carries TRBV7-2 and TRBJ2-3; 8 bases are a match to TRBD2. CDR1 is SGHTA, CDR2 FQGNSA, per germline. V trimming: 2 bases; J trimming: 3 bases; junction bases outside the gene matches: 7. The CDR3 runs 16 residues. In DNA form, the CDR3 reads TGTGCCAGCAGCTTACGAAGCGGGAGAGTGACAGATACGCAGTATTTT. Encoded protein: CASSLRSGRVTDTQYF.

The rearrangement links TRBV4-3 to TRBJ2-5; perhaps TRBD1 as D (5 bases). This CDR3 has 15 residues. Between the trimmed V and J ends, which lost 11 bases and 0 bases, there was a span of 19 bases. Germline lookup yields CDR1 LGHNA and CDR2 YSLEER. The CDR3 reads CAPKPRQPYQETQYF. The CDR3 region has the DNA TGCGCCCCCAAACCAAGACAGCCGTACCAAGAGACCCAGTACTTC.

The CDR3 is CASSLPNEKLFF. CDR3 DNA sequence: TGTGCCAGCAGCCTCCCTAATGAAAAACTGTTTTTT. The gene calls are TRBV7-2 and TRBJ1-4; no reliable D call. Deletions cut 5 bases from V and 3 bases from J, with 4 bases between. Looked up from germline, CDR1 is SGHTA and CDR2 is FQGNSA. CDR3 length: 12 residues.

As regards this clone: A read error may account for a junction end that differs from germline. The rearrangement uses TRBV9 and TRBJ2-4, with 7 positions matching TRBD1. The CDR3 runs 13 residues. Germline CDR1 is SGDLS and CDR2 is YYNGEE. In nucleotides, the CDR3 is TGTGCCAGCAGCGCCCACAGAGAGGGGGCCCTCTTTTTC. It encodes CASSAHREGALFF.

The J gene is TRBJ2-7, the V gene TRBV7-2; 7 bases map to TRBD1. This CDR3 contains 15 residues. J gave up 6 bases and V 6 bases, and 14 bases lay outside the gene matches. CDR1 and CDR2 (germline): SGHTA, FQGNSA. The CDR3 nucleotides read TGTGCCAGCAGTTCCGCGACAGGGTCCAAGTCCGAGCAGTACTTC. Translated: CASSSATGSKSEQYF.

The chain recombines TRBV7-9 with TRBJ1-5; D is uncertain. V was shortened by 7 bases and J by 5 bases, with 9 bases between the two germline ends. Germline loops: CDR1 SEHNR, CDR2 FQNEAQ (reference sequence). The CDR3 consists of 12 residues. CDR3 residues: CASIGADQPQHF. CDR3 DNA: TGTGCCAGCATTGGAGCAGATCAGCCCCAGCATTTT.

This chain connects TRBV7-3 to TRBJ1-1; D is perhaps TRBD1 (5 bases). Trimming cost V 5 bases and J 4 bases, with 20 bases left between them. The CDR3 is made up of 16 amino acids. CDR1 and CDR2 (germline): SGHTA, FQGTGA. The CDR3 region is CASSPKRGVQGTEAFF. The DNA of the CDR3 is TGTGCCAGCAGCCCAAAACGGGGGGTCCAGGGCACTGAAGCTTTCTTT.

V gene TRBV4-1 combines with J gene TRBJ2-3; no clear D. The CDR3 has 16 amino acids. V lost 0 bases and J 4 bases, leaving 14 bases between the germline ends. Germline V gene lookup returns CDR1 MGHRA and CDR2 YSYEKL. CDR3 sequence (DNA): TGCGCCAGCAGCCAAGATCACGCCGCGCTAGCAGATACGCAGTATTTT. Its protein product is CASSQDHAALADTQYF.

The chain joins TRBV2 to TRBJ2-3; 7 bases fit TRBD2. V gave up 2 bases and J gave up 3 bases; unmatched junction bases: 8. The CDR3 totals 16 residues. CDR1 and CDR2 (germline): SNHLY, FYNNEI. The CDR3, as DNA: TGTGCCAGCAGTGAATTGGGCGGGAGTAATACAGATACGCAGTATTTT. Its protein product is CASSELGGSNTDTQYF.

The chain carries TRBV10-3 and TRBJ1-2; TRBD1 matches at 10 bases. Germline V CDR1 and CDR2: ENHRY, SYGVKD. V shed 0 bases, J shed 8 bases, and the junction held 12 bases outside the gene matches. This CDR3 comprises 17 residues. CDR3 region: CAISESVFRTGGSGYTF. The CDR3 DNA follows: TGTGCCATCAGTGAGTCGGTCTTTAGGACAGGGGGATCAGGCTACACCTTC.

The chain links TRBV7-2 to TRBJ2-7; D perhaps matches TRBD1 (6 bases). The CDR3 has 14 amino acids. Germline loops: CDR1 SGHTA, CDR2 FQGNSA. Trimming pared 4 bases from V and 3 bases from J, leaving 13 bases between. The CDR3 DNA reads TGTGCCAGCAGCTCCCAGGGGTTTAGCTACGAGCAGTACTTC. This gives the protein CASSSQGFSYEQYF.

The rearrangement links TRBV7-8 to TRBJ2-7, with D maybe TRBD2 (6 bases). Trimming pared 1 base from V and 4 bases from J, leaving 14 bases between. The CDR3 consists of 15 residues. CDR1 and CDR2 from the germline V gene are SGHVS and FQNEAQ. The CDR3 region has the DNA TGTGCCAGCAGCTTAGTGTCGGGACTTCGGTACGAGCAGTACTTC. This codes for CASSLVSGLRYEQYF.

The V and J genes are TRBV25-1 and TRBJ1-1; D gene ambiguous. The CDR3 covers 13 residues. Trimming took 8 bases from V and 6 from J, leaving 16 bases between them. Per germline, CDR1 MGHDK and CDR2 SYGVNS. This CDR3 is CASRDAGLAEAFF. The CDR3 DNA follows: TGTGCCAGCCGCGATGCGGGATTGGCTGAAGCTTTCTTT. Full variable domain (rest looked up from reference TRBV25-1 and TRBJ1-1): EADIYQTPRYLVIGTGKKITLECSQTMGHDKMYWYQQDPGMELHLIHYSYGVNSTEKGDLSSESTVSRIRTEHFPLTLESARPSHTSQYLCASRDAGLAEAFFGQGTRLTVV.